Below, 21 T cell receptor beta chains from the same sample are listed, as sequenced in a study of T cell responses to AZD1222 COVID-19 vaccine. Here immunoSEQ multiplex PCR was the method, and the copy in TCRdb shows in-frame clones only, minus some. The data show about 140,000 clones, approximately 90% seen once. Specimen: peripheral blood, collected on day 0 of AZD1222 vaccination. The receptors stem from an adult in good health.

As DNA, the CDR3 is TGTGCCAGCAGTGACGAGTGGGACAGGGGGACCTACGAGCAGTACTTC. Amino acids: CASSDEWDRGTYEQYF. The chain is built from TRBV28 and TRBJ2-7; TRBD1 aligns across 11 bases. V lost 5 bases, J lost 2 bases, and 8 bases stayed unmatched. CDR3 length: 16 residues. Germline V lookup: CDR1 MDHEN, CDR2 SYDVKM.

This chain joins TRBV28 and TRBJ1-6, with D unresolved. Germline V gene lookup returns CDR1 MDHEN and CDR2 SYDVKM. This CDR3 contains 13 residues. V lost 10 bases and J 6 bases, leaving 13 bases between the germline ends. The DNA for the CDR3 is TGTGCCATCCAACCCAACCTTAATTCACCCCTCCACTTT. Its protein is CAIQPNLNSPLHF.

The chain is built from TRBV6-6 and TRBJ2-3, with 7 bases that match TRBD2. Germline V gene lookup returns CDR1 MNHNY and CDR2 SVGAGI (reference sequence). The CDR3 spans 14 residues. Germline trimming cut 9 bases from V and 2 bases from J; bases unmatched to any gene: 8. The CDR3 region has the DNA TGTGCCAGTACTCAGGCGGGGGTCACAGATACGCAGTATTTT. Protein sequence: CASTQAGVTDTQYF.

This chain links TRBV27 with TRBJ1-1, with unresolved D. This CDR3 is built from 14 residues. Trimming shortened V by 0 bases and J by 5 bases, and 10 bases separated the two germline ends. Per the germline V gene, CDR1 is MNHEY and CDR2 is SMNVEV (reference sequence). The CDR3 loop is CASSLSPGWTEAFF. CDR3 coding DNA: TGTGCCAGCAGTTTATCTCCGGGTTGGACTGAAGCTTTCTTT.

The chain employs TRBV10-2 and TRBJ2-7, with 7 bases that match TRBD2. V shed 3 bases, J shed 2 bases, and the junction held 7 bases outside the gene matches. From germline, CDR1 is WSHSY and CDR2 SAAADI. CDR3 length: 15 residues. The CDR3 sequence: CASSDSAGVTYEQYF. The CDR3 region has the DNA TGCGCCAGCAGTGACTCGGCGGGGGTAACCTACGAGCAGTACTTC.

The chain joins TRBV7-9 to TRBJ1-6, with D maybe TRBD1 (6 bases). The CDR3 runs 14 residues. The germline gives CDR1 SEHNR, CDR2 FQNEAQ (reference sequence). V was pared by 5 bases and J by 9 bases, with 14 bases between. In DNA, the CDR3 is TGTGCCAGCAGCCCCACGGGGGCCGCTTCACCCCTCCACTTT. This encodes CASSPTGAASPLHF. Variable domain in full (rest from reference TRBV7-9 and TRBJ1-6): DTGVSQNPRHKITKRGQNVTFRCDPISEHNRLYWYRQTLGQGPEFLTYFQNEAQLEKSRLLSDRFSAERPKGSFSTLEIQRTEQGDSAMYLCASSPTGAASPLHFGNGTRLTVT.

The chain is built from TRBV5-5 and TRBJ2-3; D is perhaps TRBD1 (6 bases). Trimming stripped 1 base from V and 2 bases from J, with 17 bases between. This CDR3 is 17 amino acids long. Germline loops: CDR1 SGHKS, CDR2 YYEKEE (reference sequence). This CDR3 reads CASSLNAGTLLTDTQYF. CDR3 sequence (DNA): TGTGCCAGCAGCTTGAATGCCGGGACACTGCTCACAGATACGCAGTATTTT.

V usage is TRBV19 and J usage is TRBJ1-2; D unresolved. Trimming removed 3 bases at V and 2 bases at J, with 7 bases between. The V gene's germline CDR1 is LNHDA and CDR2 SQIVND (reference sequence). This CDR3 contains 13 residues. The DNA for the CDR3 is TGTGCCAGTAGTATGTGGCCGAACTATGGCTACACCTTC. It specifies CASSMWPNYGYTF.

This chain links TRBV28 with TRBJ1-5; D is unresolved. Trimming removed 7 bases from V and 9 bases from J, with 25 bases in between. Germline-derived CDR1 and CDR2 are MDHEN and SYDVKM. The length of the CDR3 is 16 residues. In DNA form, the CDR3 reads TGTGCCAGCAACCTGGAGGTTACATTTATCACGCGGCCCCAGCATTTT. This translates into CASNLEVTFITRPQHF.

The CDR3 DNA is TGTGCCAGCAGCCCCCTCAGGGTAGGAAACATTCAGTACTTC. It yields the protein CASSPLRVGNIQYF. The chain couples TRBV11-2 to TRBJ2-4; tentatively, D is TRBD1 (5 bases). The CDR3 has 14 residues. Germline V gives CDR1 SGHAT, CDR2 FQNNGV. V lost 5 bases to trimming and J lost 6 bases, with 14 bases between them.

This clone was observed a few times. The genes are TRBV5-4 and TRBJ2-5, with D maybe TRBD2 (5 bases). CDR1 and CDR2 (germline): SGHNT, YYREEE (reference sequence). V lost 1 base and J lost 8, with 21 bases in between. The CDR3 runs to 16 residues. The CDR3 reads CASSLPTGRAAATQYF. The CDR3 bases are TGTGCCAGCAGCTTGCCCACGGGAAGGGCCGCCGCTACCCAGTACTTC.

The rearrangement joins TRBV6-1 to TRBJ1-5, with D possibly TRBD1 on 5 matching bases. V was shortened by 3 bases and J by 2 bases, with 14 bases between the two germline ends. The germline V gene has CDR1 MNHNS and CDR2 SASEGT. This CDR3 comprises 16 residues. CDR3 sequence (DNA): TGTGCCAGCAGTGACCGGGCAGGGTTCGGCAATCAGCCCCAGCATTTT. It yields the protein CASSDRAGFGNQPQHF.

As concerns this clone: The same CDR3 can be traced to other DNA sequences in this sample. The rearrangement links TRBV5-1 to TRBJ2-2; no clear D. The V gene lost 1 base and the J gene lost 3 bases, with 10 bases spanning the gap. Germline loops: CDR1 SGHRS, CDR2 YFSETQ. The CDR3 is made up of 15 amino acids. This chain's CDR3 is CASSLRTWDTGELFF. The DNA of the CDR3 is TGCGCCAGCAGCTTGCGGACCTGGGACACCGGGGAGCTGTTTTTT.

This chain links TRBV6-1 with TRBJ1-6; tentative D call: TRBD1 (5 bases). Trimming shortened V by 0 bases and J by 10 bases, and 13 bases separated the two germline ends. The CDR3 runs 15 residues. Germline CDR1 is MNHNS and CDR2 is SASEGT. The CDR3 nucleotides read TGTGCCAGCAGTGAAGCGGCAGGCACAGGATCACCCCTCCACTTT. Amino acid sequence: CASSEAAGTGSPLHF.

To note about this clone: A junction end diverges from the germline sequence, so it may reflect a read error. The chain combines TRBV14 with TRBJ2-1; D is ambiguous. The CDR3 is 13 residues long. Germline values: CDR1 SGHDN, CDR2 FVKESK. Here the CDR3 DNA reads TGTGCAAGCAGACCGACTCTCTACAATGAGCAGTTCTTC. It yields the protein CASRPTLYNEQFF.

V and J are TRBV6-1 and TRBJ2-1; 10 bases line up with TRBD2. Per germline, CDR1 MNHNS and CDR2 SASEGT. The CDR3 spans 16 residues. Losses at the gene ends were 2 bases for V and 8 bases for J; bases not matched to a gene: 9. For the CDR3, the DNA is TGTGCCAGCAGTGAATGGAGCGGGAGGGCCAGGGATGAGCAGTTCTTC. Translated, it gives CASSEWSGRARDEQFF.

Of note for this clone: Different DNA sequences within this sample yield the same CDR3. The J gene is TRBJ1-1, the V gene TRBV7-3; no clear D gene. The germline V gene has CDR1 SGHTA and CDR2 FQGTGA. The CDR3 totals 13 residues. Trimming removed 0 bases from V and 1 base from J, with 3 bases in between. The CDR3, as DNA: TGTGCCAGCAGCTTAACGGGGAACACTGAAGCTTTCTTT. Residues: CASSLTGNTEAFF.

For the CDR3, the DNA is TGTGCCAGCAGCCCAATCCGGACAGCTCGGGATGAGCAGTTCTTC. Amino acid sequence: CASSPIRTARDEQFF. The V gene is TRBV28, the J gene TRBJ2-1, with D possibly matching TRBD1 (6 bases). The CDR3 extends over 15 amino acids. V was clipped by 6 bases and J by 8 bases, with 20 bases between them. Looked up from germline, CDR1 is MDHEN and CDR2 is SYDVKM.

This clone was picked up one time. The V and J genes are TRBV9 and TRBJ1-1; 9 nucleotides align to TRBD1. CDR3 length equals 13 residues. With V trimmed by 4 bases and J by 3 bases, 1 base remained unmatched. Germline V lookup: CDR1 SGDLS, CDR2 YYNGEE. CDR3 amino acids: CASSTGGDTEAFF. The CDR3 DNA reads TGTGCCAGCAGCACAGGGGGCGACACTGAAGCTTTCTTT.

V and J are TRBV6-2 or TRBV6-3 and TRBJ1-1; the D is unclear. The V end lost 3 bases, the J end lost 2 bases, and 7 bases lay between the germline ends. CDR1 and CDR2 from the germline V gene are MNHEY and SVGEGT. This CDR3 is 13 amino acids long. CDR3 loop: CASSYGENTEAFF. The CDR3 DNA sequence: TGTGCCAGCAGTTATGGGGAAAACACTGAAGCTTTCTTT.

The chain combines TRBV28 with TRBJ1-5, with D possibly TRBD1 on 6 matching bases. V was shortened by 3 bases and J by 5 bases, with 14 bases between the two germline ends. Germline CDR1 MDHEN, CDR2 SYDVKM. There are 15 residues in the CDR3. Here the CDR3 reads CASSFSIRGYQPQHF. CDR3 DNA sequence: TGTGCCAGCAGTTTCTCTATCAGGGGCTATCAGCCCCAGCATTTT.